This TCR beta chain was sequenced in a study of blood T cell repertoires in COVID-19. For the study at large: COVID-19 samples from acute and convalescent phases originated in the United States, Italy and Spain. Sources were T cells, B-cell-depleted T cells, or PBMCs; the material itself was cDNA or gDNA.

Assay used: immunoSEQ multiplex PCR; TCRdb lists only in-frame clones, some missing. In the table there are 23,000 or so clones, 90% of which are singletons. Germline lookup yields CDR1 SGHDT and CDR2 YYEEEE. The CDR3 length is 15 residues. V shed 0 bases and J shed 1 base, with 5 bases lying between them. This chain joins TRBV5-6 and TRBJ1-6; D gene unclear. The material sequenced was peripheral blood. This TCR derives from a human donor in a cohort sampled during active COVID-19. The CDR3 spells CASSLGASYNSPLHF. CDR3 nucleotide sequence: TGTGCCAGCAGCTTGGGGGCTTCCTATAATTCACCCCTCCACTTT.